These 18 T cell receptor beta chains were all obtained from the same sample, sequenced in a study of blood T cell repertoires in COVID-19. TCRdb's copy holds only in-frame clones and misses some; the assay was immunoSEQ multiplex PCR. The sample holds 130,000 to 150,000 clones, about nine tenths seen once. Sequenced input: peripheral blood. The source of these receptors is a human donor in a cohort sampled during active COVID-19.

The chain is built from TRBV9 and TRBJ2-3, with TRBD2 identical over 9 bases. Losses at the gene ends were 2 bases for V and 2 bases for J; bases not matched to a gene: 12. Per germline, CDR1 SGDLS and CDR2 YYNGEE. The CDR3 loop spans 18 amino acids. Written as DNA, the CDR3 is TGTGCCAGCAGCGTTGGCGGGAGGGACCTCCACCTCACAGATACGCAGTATTTT. The encoded protein is CASSVGGRDLHLTDTQYF.

The CDR3 bases are TGTGCCAGCAGCTTGGCAGGGGCCGATCAGCCCCAGCATTTT. It encodes CASSLAGADQPQHF. The chain links TRBV5-4 to TRBJ1-5; a weak D match, TRBD1 (6 bases). The CDR3 runs to 14 residues. The germline gives CDR1 SGHNT, CDR2 YYREEE (reference sequence). V gave up 0 bases and J gave up 5 bases, with 9 bases separating them. The entire variable domain, with the rest obtained from reference TRBV5-4 and TRBJ1-5, is as follows: ETGVTQSPTHLIKTRGQQVTLRCSSQSGHNTVSWYQQALGQGPQFIFQYYREEENGRGNFPPRFSGLQFPNYSSELNVNALELDDSALYLCASSLAGADQPQHFGDGTRLSIL.

This clone was recorded only once. This chain connects TRBV18 to TRBJ2-1; TRBD1 matches at 7 bases. Looked up from germline, CDR1 is KGHSH and CDR2 is LQKENI. The CDR3 runs to 15 residues. V gave up 3 bases and J gave up 4 bases; unmatched junction bases: 6. For the CDR3, the DNA is TGTGCCAGCTCACCGGGGACAGTTGTTTACAATGAGCAGTTCTTC. Amino acids: CASSPGTVVYNEQFF.

This clone has a single count. V and J are TRBV7-9 and TRBJ2-7, with a tentative D call TRBD1 (6 bases). The V end was cut by 2 bases, the J end by 2 bases, with 10 bases between. CDR1 is SEHNR, CDR2 FQNEAQ, per germline (reference sequence). The CDR3 is 14 amino acids. The CDR3 bases are TGTGCCAGCAGCTTACTACAGGGTCCCTACGAGCAGTACTTC. This codes for CASSLLQGPYEQYF. The full variable domain, in which reference TRBV7-9 and TRBJ2-7 provide the parts outside the CDR3, is DTGVSQNPRHKITKRGQNVTFRCDPISEHNRLYWYRQTLGQGPEFLTYFQNEAQLEKSRLLSDRFSAERPKGSFSTLEIQRTEQGDSAMYLCASSLLQGPYEQYFGPGTRLTVT.

This clone turned up a few times. V gene TRBV9 combines with J gene TRBJ2-1; D not resolved. The CDR3 spans 14 residues. Trimming cost V 0 bases and J 7 bases, with 11 bases left between them. Germline assignment: CDR1 SGDLS and CDR2 YYNGEE. CDR3 DNA sequence: TGTGCCAGCAGCGTAGTCCCTATAGTAAATGAGCAGTTCTTC. As protein: CASSVVPIVNEQFF.

The V gene is TRBV7-2, the J gene TRBJ1-1; D is perhaps TRBD1 (5 bases). The length of the CDR3 is 14 residues. Germline loops: CDR1 SGHTA, CDR2 FQGNSA. V was pared by 2 bases and J by 5 bases, with 12 bases between. The CDR3 DNA reads TGTGCCAGCAGCTTATCTGGGGGAGGGACTGAAGCTTTCTTT. Translated, it gives CASSLSGGGTEAFF.

This chain uses TRBV6-5 with TRBJ1-4, with D perhaps TRBD1 (5 bases). This CDR3 has 15 amino acids. The germline CDR1 and CDR2 sequences are MNHEY and SVGAGI. V was trimmed by 0 bases and J by 7 bases, leaving 12 bases between them. Here the CDR3 reads CASSYSGGRFEKLFF. In DNA form, the CDR3 reads TGTGCCAGCAGTTACTCCGGGGGTCGCTTTGAAAAACTGTTTTTT.

This clone came up once. The V call is TRBV9, the J call TRBJ2-7; 8 bases map to TRBD2. This CDR3 region has 14 residues. Germline V lookup: CDR1 SGDLS, CDR2 YYNGEE. The V gene end was trimmed by 1 base and the J gene end by 2 bases; junction bases not matched to a gene: 2. The CDR3 DNA reads TGTGCCAGCAGCGTATTAGCGGGGCCCTACGAGCAGTACTTC. Protein product: CASSVLAGPYEQYF.

V usage is TRBV10-3 and J usage is TRBJ1-1; D is undetermined. The CDR3 length is 12 residues. Germline assignment: CDR1 ENHRY and CDR2 SYGVKD. V was cut by 0 bases and J by 11 bases, with 10 bases left in between. DNA for the CDR3: TGTGCCATCAGTGAGTCATTTCTTGCGGCTTTCTTT. Residues: CAISESFLAAFF.

This rearrangement joins TRBV23-1 to TRBJ2-7; TRBD1 matches 9 bases. TRBV23-1 is an open reading frame, and its role is uncertain. Trimming cost V 3 bases and J 1 base; bases outside gene matches: 13. There are 18 residues in the CDR3. The CDR3 sequence: CASSHPCPDRGGSYEQYF. The CDR3, as DNA: TGCGCCAGCAGTCATCCCTGCCCGGACAGGGGCGGATCCTACGAGCAGTACTTC.

The V and J genes are TRBV9 and TRBJ2-3; TRBD2 might be the D (6 bases). CDR1 and CDR2 from the germline V gene are SGDLS and YYNGEE. Between the trimmed V and J ends, which lost 3 bases and 1 base, there was a span of 12 bases. The CDR3 has 15 residues. The CDR3 protein is CASSAWGEGTDTQYF. Here the CDR3 DNA reads TGTGCCAGCAGCGCCTGGGGGGAAGGCACAGATACGCAGTATTTT.

The rearrangement links TRBV10-2 to TRBJ2-1; 8 nucleotides line up with TRBD2. The V segment lost 2 bases and the J segment 8 bases; nucleotides outside the gene matches: 8. CDR3 length: 15 amino acids. Germline loops: CDR1 WSHSY, CDR2 SAAADI. The CDR3, as DNA: TGCGCCAGCAGTGAGGGACTAGCTTGGGGAGATGAGCAGTTCTTC. It translates to CASSEGLAWGDEQFF.

V gene TRBV4-3 combines with J gene TRBJ1-5; 9 nucleotides match TRBD1. J gave up 5 bases and V 0 bases, and 2 bases lay outside the gene matches. The CDR3 sequence is 15 residues long. Germline V gives CDR1 LGHNA, CDR2 YSLEER. This CDR3 reads CASSQDRTGDQPQHF. CDR3 nucleotides: TGCGCCAGCAGCCAAGATCGGACAGGGGATCAGCCCCAGCATTTT.

This chain uses TRBV3-1 (or the pseudogene TRBV3-2) with TRBJ2-2; D ambiguous. V was pared by 6 bases and J by 7 bases, with 6 bases between. There are 11 residues in the CDR3. Germline V lookup: CDR1 LGHDT, CDR2 YNNKEL (reference sequence). CDR3 region: CASSRVGELFF. DNA for the CDR3: TGTGCCAGCAGTCGCGTCGGGGAGCTGTTTTTT.

This chain connects TRBV2 to TRBJ2-3; 11 bases map to TRBD2. The germline V gene has CDR1 SNHLY and CDR2 FYNNEI. The CDR3 is made up of 15 amino acids. J gave up 4 bases and V 5 bases, and 5 bases lay outside the gene matches. The CDR3 here is CASSRGLAASDTQYF. CDR3 nucleotide sequence: TGTGCCAGCAGTCGGGGACTAGCGGCCTCAGATACGCAGTATTTT. Supplemented by reference TRBV2 and TRBJ2-3, the full variable domain reads EPEVTQTPSHQVTQMGQEVILRCVPISNHLYFYWYRQILGQKVEFLVSFYNNEISEKSEIFDDQFSVERPDGSNFTLKIRSTKLEDSAMYFCASSRGLAASDTQYFGPGTRLTVL.

The rearrangement joins TRBV28 to TRBJ2-5; 8 bases line up with TRBD2. CDR3 size: 17 residues. CDR1 is MDHEN and CDR2 is SYDVKM in the germline V gene. The ends lost 5 bases at V and 6 bases at J; junction bases unmatched: 17. The CDR3, as DNA: TGTGCCAGCAGTGGTTTAGCGGGGACACACCTGGGAAAGACCCAGTACTTC. This encodes CASSGLAGTHLGKTQYF.

The chain carries TRBV9 and TRBJ2-1, with 11 nucleotides matching TRBD2. Germline trimming cut 0 bases from V and 5 bases from J; bases unmatched to any gene: 4. CDR1 and CDR2 (germline): SGDLS, YYNGEE. The CDR3 is 16 amino acids. The CDR3 region is CASSVEPSGGNNEQFF. The CDR3 region has the DNA TGTGCCAGCAGCGTAGAGCCTAGCGGGGGGAACAATGAGCAGTTCTTC. The full variable domain, in which reference TRBV9 and TRBJ2-1 provide the parts outside the CDR3, is DSGVTQTPKHLITATGQRVTLRCSPRSGDLSVYWYQQSLDQGLQFLIQYYNGEERAKGNILERFSAQQFPDLHSELNLSSLELGDSALYFCASSVEPSGGNNEQFFGPGTRLTVL.

The rearrangement joins TRBV30 to TRBJ2-1; 8 positions match TRBD1. The CDR3 has 11 amino acids. V shed 5 bases, J shed 13 bases, and the junction held 7 bases outside the gene matches. The germline V gene has CDR1 GTSNPN and CDR2 SVGIG (reference sequence). The CDR3 nucleotides read TGTGCCTGGGATCGGACAGGGAACCAGTTCTTC. The encoded protein is CAWDRTGNQFF.